Described below is a single TCR beta chain sequence and its context. The same CDR3 also results from other DNA sequences found in this sample. As processed by the authors: Using reference gene primer amplification, nucleated cell counts were estimated. Generated by immunoSEQ multiplex PCR, the TCRdb table keeps only in-frame clones and is missing some. For V, J and clone size, that table is used; D and trimming come from the DNA. The table lists nearly 110,000 clones, less than 80% of them singletons. Seattle participants joined during active infection and were tracked over time. V lost 3 bases and J 3 bases, leaving 12 bases between the germline ends. The germline V gene encodes CDR1 MDHEN and CDR2 SYDVKM. The CDR3 has 14 amino acids. These data are taken from a study of blood T cell repertoires in COVID-19. Turning to the study itself: Sites in the United States, Italy and Spain provided acute and convalescent COVID-19 samples.

Sequenced input: peripheral blood. The chain links TRBV28 to TRBJ2-7; possibly TRBD1 for D (6 bases). The origin of this receptor is a man of 80 years or more with COVID-19, enrolled during active disease. CDR3 in DNA: TGTGCCAGCAGTTTTAGGGGGATCGGCTACGAGCAGTACTTC. Encoded protein: CASSFRGIGYEQYF.